This record covers a single T cell receptor (beta chain). The data are from a study of control samples from healthy donors and cancer patients. TCRdb's copy holds only in-frame clones and misses some; the assay was immunoSEQ multiplex PCR. The data hold 35,000 to 40,000 clones, with around 80% observed a single time. Sequencing input: PBMCs. The TCR originated in a woman aged 55 to 70 with lung cancer.

The CDR3 DNA follows: TGCGCCAGCAGCCTCCCCGACAGGATCACCTTC. Residues: CASSLPDRITF. The chain couples TRBV5-1 to TRBJ1-2; possibly TRBD1 for D (6 bases). V lost 4 bases and J lost 13, with 14 bases in between. The germline CDR1 and CDR2 sequences are SGHRS and YFSETQ. The CDR3 has 11 amino acids.